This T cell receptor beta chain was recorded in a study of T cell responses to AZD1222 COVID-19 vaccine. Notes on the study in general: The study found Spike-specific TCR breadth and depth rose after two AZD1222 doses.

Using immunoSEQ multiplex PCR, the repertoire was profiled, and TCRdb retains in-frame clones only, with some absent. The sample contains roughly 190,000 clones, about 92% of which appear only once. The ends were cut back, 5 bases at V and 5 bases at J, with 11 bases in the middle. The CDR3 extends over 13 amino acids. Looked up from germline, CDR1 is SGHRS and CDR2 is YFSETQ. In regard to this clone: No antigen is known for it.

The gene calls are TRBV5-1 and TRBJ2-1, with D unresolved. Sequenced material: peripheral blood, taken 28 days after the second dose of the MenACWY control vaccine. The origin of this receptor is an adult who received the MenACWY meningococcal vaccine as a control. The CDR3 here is CASRLTRNNEQFF. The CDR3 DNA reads TGCGCCAGCAGACTGACGCGCAACAATGAGCAGTTCTTC.